This T cell receptor (beta chain) was captured in a study of OX40 agonist ivuxolimab in advanced cancers. Study background: Dose-escalation patients suffered from hepatocellular carcinoma, melanoma, renal cell or head and neck cancer. It was permissible to have had prior anti-PD-1, anti-PD-L1 or anti-CTLA-4 therapy, and approximately 38% had some. Findings of the study overall: Clonal expansion was seen in CD4+ and CD8+ blood T cells by week 6 at 0.1 to 3.0 mg/kg.

Data came from immunoSEQ multiplex PCR; TCRdb stores just in-frame clones and leaves some out. The sample contains 60,000 to 85,000 clones, around 94% of which appear only once. Worth noting for this clone: Its target is unknown.

Trimming removed 6 bases at V and 3 bases at J, with 20 bases between. There are 17 residues in the CDR3. CDR1 MDHEN and CDR2 SYDVKM come from the germline V gene. The V gene is TRBV28, the J gene TRBJ2-2; D ambiguous. The clonotype originates from an adult with an advanced solid tumor such as melanoma, head and neck, liver or kidney cancer. The sequencing used CD4+ or CD8+ T cells sorted from blood, collected in a trial of the OX40 agonist ivuxolimab. CDR3 bases: TGTGCCAGCAGCCGAACTCCCTCCTTTAGCCACACCGGGGAGCTGTTTTTT. Its translation is CASSRTPSFSHTGELFF. The full variable domain, in which reference TRBV28 and TRBJ2-2 provide the parts outside the CDR3, is DVKVTQSSRYLVKRTGEKVFLECVQDMDHENMFWYRQDPGLGLRLIYFSYDVKMKEKGDIPEGYSVSREKKERFSLILESASTNQTSMYLCASSRTPSFSHTGELFFGEGSRLTVL.